These 23 T cell receptor beta chains came from one sample sequenced in a study of control samples from healthy donors and cancer patients. Some clones are missing from TCRdb's copy, which holds only in-frame ones; the method was immunoSEQ multiplex PCR. The top ten hold less than 3% of the sample, which has some 120,000 clones, roughly 91% seen once. The sample taken for sequencing was blood. The source of these receptors is a woman in her 70s in good health.

The chain is built from TRBV6-5 and TRBJ2-7; TRBD1 is a possible D gene (6 bases). The CDR3 extends over 14 amino acids. V shed 2 bases and J shed 3 bases, with 11 bases lying between them. Germline lookup yields CDR1 MNHEY and CDR2 SVGAGI. In DNA form, the CDR3 reads TGTGCCAGCAGTTACCACAGGGACATCTACGAGCAGTACTTC. Its translation: CASSYHRDIYEQYF.

This chain connects TRBV4-2 to TRBJ1-5; possibly TRBD1 for D (5 bases). Between the trimmed V and J ends, which lost 0 bases and 2 bases, there was a span of 11 bases. The CDR3 has 16 residues. The V gene's germline CDR1 is LGHNA and CDR2 YNFKEQ. The DNA of the CDR3 is TGTGCCAGCAGCCAAGATCAGTGGGGGGGCAATCAGCCCCAGCATTTT. Its translation: CASSQDQWGGNQPQHF.

This CDR3 is CASSQAGGVSYGYTF. In nucleotides, the CDR3 is TGTGCCAGCAGCCAAGCAGGAGGTGTTAGCTATGGCTACACCTTC. J is TRBJ1-2 and V is TRBV14; D is undetermined. The CDR3 covers 15 residues. V shed 1 base and J shed 4 bases, with 13 bases lying between them. Germline V gene data show CDR1 as SGHDN and CDR2 as FVKESK.

The J gene is TRBJ1-2, the V gene TRBV6-4; TRBD1 is a possible D gene (6 bases). The germline V gene encodes CDR1 MRHNA and CDR2 SNTAGT. Trimming left V 6 bases short and J 0 bases short, with 11 bases between. This CDR3 contains 14 residues. The CDR3 loop reads CASSTGPPNYGYTF. CDR3 nucleotide sequence: TGTGCCAGCAGCACAGGGCCTCCTAACTATGGCTACACCTTC.

V and J are TRBV6-5 and TRBJ1-1; the D gene is possibly TRBD1 (5 bases). Trimming removed 0 bases from V and 8 bases from J, with 10 bases in between. Germline V gives CDR1 MNHEY, CDR2 SVGAGI. CDR3 length: 13 amino acids. The CDR3 here is CASSYSGQGEAFF. Written as DNA, the CDR3 is TGTGCCAGCAGTTACTCAGGGCAGGGCGAAGCTTTCTTT.

This clone was counted only a few times. The rearrangement uses TRBV5-4 and TRBJ1-2; 11 bases map to TRBD1. The CDR3 extends over 17 amino acids. From germline, CDR1 is SGHNT and CDR2 YYREEE (reference sequence). The V and J ends lost 6 bases and 7 bases, in that order; junction bases with no gene match: 17. The CDR3 spells CASISLEEDRGLAGYTF. The CDR3 DNA sequence: TGTGCCAGCATCTCCTTGGAAGAGGACAGGGGGCTTGCTGGCTACACCTTC.

This clone was detected once. The chain joins TRBV7-9 to TRBJ1-2, with TRBD1 as a possible D gene (5 bases). CDR1 SEHNR and CDR2 FQNEAQ come from the germline V gene (reference sequence). Between the trimmed V and J ends, which lost 5 bases and 4 bases, there was a span of 11 bases. CDR3 length equals 13 residues. The DNA for the CDR3 is TGTGCCAGCAGCGCGGGACCGAGCTATGGCTACACCTTC. Residues: CASSAGPSYGYTF. Full variable domain (missing parts from reference TRBV7-9 and TRBJ1-2): DTGVSQNPRHKITKRGQNVTFRCDPISEHNRLYWYRQTLGQGPEFLTYFQNEAQLEKSRLLSDRFSAERPKGSFSTLEIQRTEQGDSAMYLCASSAGPSYGYTFGSGTRLTVV.

The rearrangement links TRBV7-6 to TRBJ2-5; D is perhaps TRBD1 (6 bases). V was shortened by 4 bases and J by 5 bases, with 11 bases between the two germline ends. The length of the CDR3 is 13 residues. Germline V gene sequence: CDR1 SGHVS, CDR2 FNYEAQ. In nucleotides, the CDR3 is TGTGCCAGCAGCTCCGGACAGCTGGAGACCCAGTACTTC. This sequence encodes CASSSGQLETQYF.

V gene TRBV5-1 combines with J gene TRBJ1-2; D might be TRBD1 (5 bases). Trimming shortened V by 1 base and J by 3 bases, and 10 bases separated the two germline ends. Germline lookup yields CDR1 SGHRS and CDR2 YFSETQ. There are 14 residues in the CDR3. The CDR3 DNA reads as TGCGCCAGCAGCTTGACGGTAGGGGACTATGGCTACACCTTC. Translated, it gives CASSLTVGDYGYTF.

V is TRBV7-9 and J is TRBJ1-6; TRBD1 matches at 8 bases. This CDR3 has 15 residues. Germline lookup yields CDR1 SEHNR and CDR2 FQNEAQ (reference sequence). V was clipped by 4 bases and J by 9 bases; unmatched bases: 8. CDR3 nucleotide sequence: TGTGCCAGCAGCTCTCCGACAGGGGCGACTTCACCCCTCCACTTT. Its translation is CASSSPTGATSPLHF.

The chain uses TRBV4-1 and TRBJ1-1; D is unresolved. The CDR3 is made up of 13 amino acids. V gave up 9 bases and J gave up 2 bases, with 13 bases separating them. CDR1 MGHRA and CDR2 YSYEKL come from the germline V gene. This CDR3 reads CASTREENTEAFF. CDR3 nucleotides: TGCGCCAGTACCCGGGAGGAAAACACTGAAGCTTTCTTT.

On this clone itself: This CDR3 is also generated by other DNA sequences in the sample. The genes are TRBV11-2 and TRBJ1-2; D not certain. V was trimmed by 0 bases and J by 2 bases, leaving 4 bases between them. The CDR3 contains 13 residues. The germline V gene encodes CDR1 SGHAT and CDR2 FQNNGV. CDR3 DNA: TGTGCCAGCAGCTTAGAACAGAACTATGGCTACACCTTC. Translating gives CASSLEQNYGYTF.

The chain combines TRBV2 with TRBJ2-1, with D perhaps being TRBD1 or TRBD2 (5 bases each). V shed 2 bases and J shed 10 bases, with 9 bases lying between them. The germline V gene encodes CDR1 SNHLY and CDR2 FYNNEI. There are 12 residues in the CDR3. The CDR3 reads CASSERGSEQFF. Here the CDR3 DNA reads TGTGCCAGCAGTGAACGGGGCAGCGAGCAGTTCTTC.

This clone has more than one count but fewer than ten. The chain uses TRBV7-2 and TRBJ1-2; D gene unclear. The CDR3 is made up of 13 amino acids. Germline assignment: CDR1 SGHTA and CDR2 FQGNSA. V lost 5 bases and J 8 bases, leaving 15 bases between the germline ends. DNA for the CDR3: TGTGCCAGCAGCCCAAATCCGGCGGCAGGCTACACCTTC. Protein sequence: CASSPNPAAGYTF.

This sequence joins TRBV3-1 (or the pseudogene TRBV3-2) and TRBJ1-1; the D is unclear. The germline CDR1 and CDR2 sequences are LGHDT and YNNKEL (reference sequence). Trimming cost V 4 bases and J 4 bases, with 7 bases left between them. The CDR3 is 12 amino acids. The CDR3 loop is CASSLSSTEAFF. The CDR3 coding sequence is TGTGCCAGCAGCCTAAGCAGCACTGAAGCTTTCTTT.

V is TRBV11-2 and J is TRBJ1-6, with D unresolved. V lost 3 bases, J lost 0 bases, and 6 bases lay in between. This CDR3 region has 15 residues. CDR1 SGHAT and CDR2 FQNNGV come from the germline V gene. The CDR3 DNA follows: TGTGCCAGCAGCTTCCGGATCTCCTATAATTCACCCCTCCACTTT. Protein sequence: CASSFRISYNSPLHF. Looking up the rest from reference TRBV11-2 and TRBJ1-6 gives the full variable domain: EAGVAQSPRYKIIEKRQSVAFWCNPISGHATLYWYQQILGQGPKLLIQFQNNGVVDDSQLPKDRFSAERLKGVDSTLKIQPAKLEDSAVYLCASSFRISYNSPLHFGNGTRLTVT.

DNA for the CDR3: TGCAGCGTTGACGGGGGCACAGATACGCAGTATTTT. Protein product: CSVDGGTDTQYF. The V and J genes are TRBV29-1 and TRBJ2-3; TRBD2 might be the D (5 bases). V lost 3 bases to trimming and J lost 1 base, with 5 bases between them. CDR1 and CDR2 from the germline V gene are SQVTM and ANQGSEA. This CDR3 contains 12 residues.

This clone was observed a few times. The chain combines TRBV5-6 with TRBJ2-1; a possible D gene is TRBD2 (6 bases). Trimming stripped 4 bases from V and 1 base from J, with 15 bases between. Per the germline V gene, CDR1 is SGHDT and CDR2 is YYEEEE. This CDR3 has 16 residues. CDR3 sequence: CASSARVGGSYNEQFF. CDR3 DNA sequence: TGTGCCAGCAGCGCCCGGGTCGGGGGATCCTACAATGAGCAGTTCTTC.

J is TRBJ2-6 and V is TRBV7-2; no definite D call. Trimming left V 1 base short and J 0 bases short, with 10 bases between. The CDR3 runs to 17 residues. Germline lookup yields CDR1 SGHTA and CDR2 FQGNSA. CDR3 sequence reads: CASSLVGRISGANVLTF. The CDR3, as DNA: TGTGCCAGCAGCTTAGTGGGCAGAATCTCTGGGGCCAACGTCCTGACTTTC. Variable domain in full (rest from reference TRBV7-2 and TRBJ2-6): GAGVSQSPSNKVTEKGKDVELRCDPISGHTALYWYRQSLGQGLEFLIYFQGNSAPDKSGLPSDRFSAERTGGSVSTLTIQRTQQEDSAVYLCASSLVGRISGANVLTFGAGSRLTVL.

The gene calls are TRBV10-3 and TRBJ2-6; possibly TRBD1 for D (6 bases). In germline, CDR1 is ENHRY, CDR2 SYGVKD. Trimming took 6 bases from V and 0 from J, leaving 12 bases between them. The CDR3 is 16 residues long. The CDR3 is CAISGTPSSGANVLTF. CDR3 nucleotides: TGTGCCATCAGCGGGACACCTTCCTCTGGGGCCAACGTCCTGACTTTC.

The J gene is TRBJ2-3, the V gene TRBV5-1, with 10 bases lining up with TRBD2. Germline lookup yields CDR1 SGHRS and CDR2 YFSETQ. There are 14 residues in the CDR3. V trimming: 4 bases; J trimming: 2 bases; junction bases outside the gene matches: 1. This chain's CDR3 is CASSLAGATDTQYF. The CDR3 DNA sequence: TGCGCCAGCAGCCTAGCGGGGGCCACAGATACGCAGTATTTT.

This chain links TRBV9 with TRBJ2-5, with 10 bases matching TRBD2. CDR3 length: 16 residues. V was clipped by 0 bases and J by 8 bases; unmatched bases: 10. CDR1 and CDR2 (germline): SGDLS, YYNGEE. This chain's CDR3 is CASSVDLSGGPGTQYF. CDR3 nucleotides: TGTGCCAGCAGCGTAGATCTTAGCGGGGGGCCCGGCACCCAGTACTTC.

The chain employs TRBV10-3 and TRBJ2-3, with D possibly TRBD1 on 6 matching bases. Germline CDR1 is ENHRY and CDR2 is SYGVKD. Trimming left V 7 bases short and J 0 bases short, with 8 bases between. CDR3 length: 13 amino acids. This CDR3 is CAITQGSTDTQYF. The CDR3 bases are TGTGCCATCACGCAGGGGAGCACAGATACGCAGTATTTT.